Below are 10 T cell receptor beta chains sequenced from a single sample in a study of CD8+CD57+ T cells in acquired aplastic anemia. Investigators profiled TCR beta VDJ and CDR3 from genomic DNA template. TCRdb re-analysed the reads in MiXCR, keeping a single row per CDR3 protein. Here the sample spans about 260,000 distinct CDR3 sequences, about 80% being singletons. Sequenced patients had shown CD8+CD57+ cell expansion by flow cytometry. Sequencing input: sorted CD4+, CD8+, or CD8+CD57+ T cells (not recorded which) from PBMCs. These receptor sequences come from a human donor with aplastic anemia.

This rearrangement joins TRBV29-1 to TRBJ1-1, with no clear D. CDR3 size: 13 residues. V lost 1 base, J lost 5 bases, and 11 bases lay in between. The germline CDR1 and CDR2 sequences are SQVTM and ANQGSEA. CDR3 sequence reads: CSVEGRTWTEAFF. As DNA, the CDR3 is TGCAGCGTTGAAGGCCGGACTTGGACTGAAGCTTTCTTT. Complete variable domain (other parts from reference TRBV29-1 and TRBJ1-1): SAVISQKPSRDICQRGTSLTIQCQVDSQVTMMFWYRQQPGQSLTLIATANQGSEATYESGFVIDKFPISRPNLTFSTLTVSNMSPEDSSIYLCSVEGRTWTEAFFGQGTRLTVV.

V and J are TRBV5-6 and TRBJ2-5, with 7 bases lining up with TRBD2. The CDR3 length is 16 residues. Germline V gene lookup returns CDR1 SGHDT and CDR2 YYEEEE. Germline trimming cut 4 bases from V and 4 bases from J; bases unmatched to any gene: 13. The CDR3 DNA is TGTGCCAGCAGCGTGGAGAGGGACGGGGGGTTAGAGACCCAGTACTTC. The encoded protein is CASSVERDGGLETQYF.

As regards this clonotype: At one end, the junction sequence differs from germline, possibly due to a read error. V usage is TRBV7-9 and J usage is TRBJ2-3, with D possibly called TRBD1 or TRBD2 (5 bases each). CDR3 length equals 14 residues. Germline V CDR1 and CDR2: SEHNR, FQNEAQ (reference sequence). The CDR3 DNA is TGTGCCAGCAGCTTGGCGAGGGGTCGGCTCGTATATGGCTTT. Its protein product is CASSLARGRLVYGF.

The chain couples TRBV24-1 to TRBJ2-7; 8 bases agree with TRBD1. The assigned J gene may be wrong: the sequence end matches TRBJ2-1 better. CDR1 is KGHDR, CDR2 SFDVKD, per germline. This CDR3 contains 16 residues. DNA for the CDR3: TGTGCCACCAGTGAAGCGGACAGGGATCCCGGGGGCGAGCAGTTCTTC. It yields the protein CATSEADRDPGGEQFF.

As concerns this clonotype: The CDR3 does not close with the conserved phenylalanine or tryptophan, likely indicating a read error. The chain combines TRBV9 with TRBJ2-3; 10 bases are a match to TRBD2. With V trimmed by 0 bases and J by 11 bases, 3 bases remained unmatched. The CDR3 runs to 13 residues. From germline, CDR1 is SGDLS and CDR2 YYNGEE. The CDR3 reads CASSVGASGGQYL. The CDR3 bases are TGTGCCAGCAGCGTAGGGGCTAGCGGGGGGCAGTATCTT.

J is TRBJ2-3 and V is TRBV7-3; D could derive from TRBD1 or TRBD2 (5 bases each). Between the trimmed V and J ends, which lost 5 bases and 4 bases, there was a span of 16 bases. Germline V gene sequence: CDR1 SGHTA, CDR2 FQGTGA. This CDR3 comprises 15 residues. The CDR3 bases are TGTGCCAGCAGCGTAGAGGGGCAGAGGGCAGATACGCAGTATTTT. This translates into CASSVEGQRADTQYF.

Concerning this clonotype itself: One junction end does not reproduce the germline sequence, and a read error may be involved. This sequence joins TRBV7-9 and TRBJ1-1; no firm D call. The CDR3 loop spans 14 amino acids. Germline loops: CDR1 SEHNR, CDR2 FQNEAQ (reference sequence). CDR3 in DNA: TGTGCCAGCAGCTGGGCAAGAGGGAACACTGACGCTTTCTTT. This codes for CASSWARGNTDAFF.

This chain uses TRBV7-8 with TRBJ2-7, with 7 bases aligning to TRBD1. This CDR3 region has 16 residues. Trimming took 3 bases from V and 10 from J; bases not matched to a gene: 18. CDR1 and CDR2 from the germline V gene are SGHVS and FQNEAQ. CDR3 nucleotides: TGTGCCAGCAGCTTTCATGGAGACGGGACAGCCCTTTCCCAGTACGTC. Translation gives CASSFHGDGTALSQYV.

The chain uses TRBV5-1 and TRBJ1-2; D uncertain. Between the trimmed V and J ends, which lost 0 bases and 6 bases, there was a span of 9 bases. The CDR3 has 13 amino acids. Germline V gene data show CDR1 as SGHRS and CDR2 as YFSETQ. Here the CDR3 DNA reads TGCGCCAGCAGCTTGGCGCGGGAACATGGCTACACCTTC. Its translation: CASSLAREHGYTF. The whole variable domain, remainder taken from reference TRBV5-1 and TRBJ1-2, is KAGVTQTPRYLIKTRGQQVTLSCSPISGHRSVSWYQQTPGQGLQFLFEYFSETQRNKGNFPGRFSGRQFSNSRSEMNVSTLELGDSALYLCASSLAREHGYTFGSGTRLTVV.

The chain uses TRBV9 and TRBJ1-2; D is ambiguous. This CDR3 region has 14 residues. V gave up 0 bases and J gave up 0 bases, with 6 bases separating them. Germline V CDR1 and CDR2: SGDLS, YYNGEE. As DNA, the CDR3 is TGTGCCAGCAGCGTAGCAGCGACTAACTATGGCTACACCTTC. Its translation: CASSVAATNYGYTF. Combining the CDR3 with reference TRBV9 and TRBJ1-2 gives the whole variable domain DSGVTQTPKHLITATGQRVTLRCSPRSGDLSVYWYQQSLDQGLQFLIQYYNGEERAKGNILERFSAQQFPDLHSELNLSSLELGDSALYFCASSVAATNYGYTFGSGTRLTVV.